A selection of T cell receptor beta chains follows, all from one sample in a study of T cells after yellow fever vaccination. TCRdb passed the 5' RACE reads through MiXCR, listing each CDR3 protein once. The sample shows a few hundred thousand distinct CDR3 sequences, around 6.8% of them seen only once. Sample: PBMCs, taken about 41 days after the first yellow fever vaccination. These receptors all come from a man aged 18 to 35 who received the YFV17D yellow fever vaccine. CDR3s include the opening cysteine and the closing phenylalanine or tryptophan. A D gene is named only where the DNA matches it firmly. A row's size may be missing; if present it is once, few, many or a size class.

clone_size j_call d_call v_call cdr3_nt cdr3_aa
NA TRBJ2-7 TRBD1 TRBV7-7 TGTGCCAGCAGCACCCGGGACAGTCCCTCCTACGAGCAGTACTTC CASSTRDSPSYEQYF
few TRBJ2-5 TRBD1 TRBV5-1 TGCGCCAGCAGTCGGGACAGTACCCAAGAGACCCAGTACTTC CASSRDSTQETQYF
many TRBJ2-1 NA TRBV7-2 TGTGCCAGCAGCTTAGCCTCTACCTACAATGAGCAGTTCTTC CASSLASTYNEQFF
few TRBJ2-1 NA TRBV19 TGTGCCAGTAGTATCTGGGATGGCACCAATGAGCAGTTCTTC CASSIWDGTNEQFF
many TRBJ1-1 NA TRBV7-2 TGTGCCAGCAGCTTACGGAGAGGGACTGAAGCTTTCTTT CASSLRRGTEAFF
few TRBJ1-1 NA TRBV7-8 TGTGCCAGCAGCTGGGACCCAACTACTGGGGACACTGAAGCTTTCTTT CASSWDPTTGDTEAFF
NA TRBJ1-6 NA TRBV28 TGTGCCGCCGGGTACGGGCCCAATATTAATTCACCCCTCCACTTT CAAGYGPNINSPLHF
few TRBJ1-5 NA TRBV12-3/TRBV12-4 TGTGCCAGCAGCTTCGTAACGGGGCAGCCCCAGCATTTT CASSFVTGQPQHF
NA TRBJ2-3 TRBD2 TRBV4-1 TGCGCCAGCAGCCAAGGTCCGGGGGGAATCACAGATACGCAGTATTTT CASSQGPGGITDTQYF
few TRBJ2-5 TRBD1 TRBV12-3/TRBV12-4 TGTGCCAGCAGGCCCGGACAGGGGGTGGAGACCCAGTACTTC CASRPGQGVETQYF
many TRBJ2-3 NA TRBV4-1 TGCGCCAGCAGCCTCTTAGGGGGAGATACGCAGTATTTT CASSLLGGDTQYF
NA TRBJ2-5 NA TRBV27 TGTGCCAGCAGTTTCGGCCCATCTGCGGAGACCCAGTACTTC CASSFGPSAETQYF
many TRBJ2-2 NA TRBV4-1 TGCGCCAGCAGCCAAATTCCCCCCAGGGTAGGGGCCGGGGAGCTGTTTTTT CASSQIPPRVGAGELFF